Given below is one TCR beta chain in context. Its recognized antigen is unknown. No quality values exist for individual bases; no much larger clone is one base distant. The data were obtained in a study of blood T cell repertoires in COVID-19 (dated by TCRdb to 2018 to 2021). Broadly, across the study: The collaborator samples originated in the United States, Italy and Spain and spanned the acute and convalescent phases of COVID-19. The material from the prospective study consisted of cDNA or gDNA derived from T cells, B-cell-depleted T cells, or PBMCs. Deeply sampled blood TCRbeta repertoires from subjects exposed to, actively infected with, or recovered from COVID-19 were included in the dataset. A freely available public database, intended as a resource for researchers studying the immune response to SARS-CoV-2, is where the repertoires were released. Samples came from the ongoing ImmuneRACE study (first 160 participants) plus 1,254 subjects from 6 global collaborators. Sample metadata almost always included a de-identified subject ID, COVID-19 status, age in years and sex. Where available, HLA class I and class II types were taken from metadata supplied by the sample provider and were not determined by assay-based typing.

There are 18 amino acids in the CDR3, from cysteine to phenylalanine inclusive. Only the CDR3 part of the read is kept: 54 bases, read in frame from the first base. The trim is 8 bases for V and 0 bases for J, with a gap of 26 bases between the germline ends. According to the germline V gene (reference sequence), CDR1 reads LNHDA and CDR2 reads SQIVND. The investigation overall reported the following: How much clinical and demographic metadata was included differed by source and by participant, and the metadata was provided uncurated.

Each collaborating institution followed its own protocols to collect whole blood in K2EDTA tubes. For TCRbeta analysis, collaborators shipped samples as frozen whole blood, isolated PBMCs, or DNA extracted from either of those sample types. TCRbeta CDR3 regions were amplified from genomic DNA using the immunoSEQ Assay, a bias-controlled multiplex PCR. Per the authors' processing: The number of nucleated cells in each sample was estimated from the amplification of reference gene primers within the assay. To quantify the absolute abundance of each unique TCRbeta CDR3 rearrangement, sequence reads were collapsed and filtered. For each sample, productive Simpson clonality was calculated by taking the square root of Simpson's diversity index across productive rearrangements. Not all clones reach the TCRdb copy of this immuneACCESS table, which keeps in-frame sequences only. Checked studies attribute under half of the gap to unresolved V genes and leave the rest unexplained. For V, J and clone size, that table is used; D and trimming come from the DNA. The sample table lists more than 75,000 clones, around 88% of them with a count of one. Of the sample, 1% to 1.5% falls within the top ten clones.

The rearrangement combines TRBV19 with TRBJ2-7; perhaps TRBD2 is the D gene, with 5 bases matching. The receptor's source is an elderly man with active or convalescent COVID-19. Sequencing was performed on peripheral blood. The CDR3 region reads CASSGIPLGIGGSYEQYF. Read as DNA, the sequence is TGTGCCAGTTCGGGAATACCGTTGGGGATCGGAGGCTCCTACGAGCAGTACTTC.